This section outlines one TCR beta chain sequence together with its context. It has no known antigen specificity. One base away there is no much larger clone; base qualities are not given. PBMCs were isolated by Ficoll-Paque density gradient centrifugation. The sample was run on an Illumina NovaSeq 6000. TCRalpha and TCRbeta cDNA libraries were built by 5'RACE with constant-segment primers, adding sample barcodes and unique molecular identifiers. Trizol reagent was used to extract RNA from every sample. Libraries were amplified in two PCR steps, with a second sample barcode and Illumina TruSeq adapters added in the second step. The libraries were sequenced on an Illumina NovaSeq using 2 x 150 bp paired-end reads. The published analysis was carried out like this. The reads were demultiplexed and collapsed into UMI-guided consensus sequences using migec v1.2.7. Using mixcr v2.1.11, UMI consensuses were aligned to TRA and TRB V and J templates and then assembled into clonotypes. A clonotype was counted as expanded or contracted only if both edgeR and NoisET called the change significant, with noise models trained on biological replicates. For edgeR calls, a false discovery rate-adjusted p below 0.01 and a log2 fold-change threshold of 1 were applied. As an exploratory analysis of dynamics, max-normalized trajectories of the 1000 most abundant clonotypes were examined with PCA combined with hierarchical clustering. Separately sequenced CD4+ and CD8+ repertoires were used to assign the CD4 or CD8 phenotype of responding clones. Using fastp at Q25 and MiXCR, TCRdb reprocessed the public reads and kept productive beta chains. Every entry covers one CDR3 protein and lists the most common genes and DNA from its rows. In this record, the V and J calls reflect TCRdb's handling and not the investigators' own analysis. Within this sample are about half a million distinct CDR3 sequences, with roughly 20% of them counted one time only. Roughly 12% of the sample lies in the top ten.

The CDR3 runs 14 residues from the cysteine to the phenylalanine. The retained sequence is limited to the CDR3, 42 bases, with the frame set at the first base. Trimming removed 5 bases from V and 8 bases from J; the gene matches leave 8 bases unexplained. The germline V gene (reference sequence) specifies LNHNV as CDR1 and YYDKDF as CDR2. The data were obtained in a study of T-cell memory formation after mild COVID-19 (dated by TCRdb to the early 2020s). With regard to the full study: TCR sequence clusters from the two donors were largely donor specific. Two young, previously healthy adult volunteers made up the cohort, one male and one female. In a couple of donors, T-cell clones that expanded and contracted after mild COVID-19 were followed by sequencing TCRalpha and TCRbeta repertoires longitudinally.

Results the study describes overall, beyond this receptor: Some responding clones were detected in pre-infection memory, which suggested that pre-existing cross-reactive memory T cells had joined the SARS-CoV-2 response. The second-wave clones that peaked on day 37 were not confirmed to be SARS-CoV-2 specific. The study included only a couple of mild cases, and larger cohorts that include severe cases with pre-infection samples were judged to be necessary. Clones that contracted from day 15 to 85 showed balanced CD4/CD8 phenotypes, whereas a second wave of clones that expanded from day 15 to 37 leaned towards CD4+. Contracting CD4+ clones were found mainly in CM and EM memory subsets, while CD8+ clones were enriched in EMRA.

The receptor chain draws on TRBV15 and TRBJ2-1; 8 of the junction bases match TRBD2. The sequence derives from an adult woman who had mild COVID-19 (a few samples of this study predate the infection). The sample titles of this study are shuffled in the database, so cell type and time point are left out; the donor was told from shared clones. Sequencing input: PBMCs or a T cell subset sorted from them (not recorded which). The sequence in DNA is TGTGCCACCAGCGGTCATAGTAGCGGGGATGAGCAGTTCTTC. Its protein is CATSGHSSGDEQFF.